What follows is one T cell receptor (beta chain) and its context. One entry per CDR3 protein, called by TCRdb with MiXCR from the RT-PCR reads. Of about 89,000 distinct CDR3 sequences detected, roughly 50% appear once; the ten largest clones hold 60% to 75%. This specimen belongs to a study of patients and donors after allogeneic stem cell transplantation. The ends lost 1 base at V and 6 bases at J; junction bases unmatched: 5. Germline CDR1 reads SGHVS; CDR2 reads FNYEAQ. The CDR3 has 14 residues. The clonotype was recovered from a human donor who was either an allogeneic HSCT recipient or a stem cell or donor lymphocyte infusion donor (not recorded which). It is not recorded whose cells these are; they may come from a transplant donor. The chain recombines TRBV7-6 with TRBJ1-2, with 7 bases that match TRBD1. Sequenced sample: blood, either unsorted or a sorted T cell fraction (not recorded which). CDR3 nucleotide sequence: TGTGCCAGCAGCTTAGATAAGGGGGCGAATGGCTACACCTTC. Translation: CASSLDKGANGYTF.